The rows below give T cell receptor beta chains drawn from one sample of a study of blood T cell repertoires in COVID-19. Sequencing was performed with immunoSEQ multiplex PCR; in TCRdb, only in-frame clones are kept and a portion is missing. The sample lists roughly 420,000 clones; more than 75% were seen once. Specimen: PBMCs or T cells enriched from blood (not recorded which). These receptors all come from a woman aged 30 to 39 with acute COVID-19. Both conserved end residues are part of each CDR3. The order of the fields is J gene, D gene, clone size, V gene, CDR3 protein, CDR3 DNA. A D gene is named only where the DNA matches it firmly. Clone size is shown for a subset of rows, as once, few, many or a class of expanded clone.

TRBJ2-2	TRBD2	NA	TRBV29-1	CSVEDPGTSGGYTGELFF	TGCAGCGTTGAAGATCCGGGGACTAGCGGGGGGTACACCGGGGAGCTGTTTTTT
TRBJ1-4	NA	NA	TRBV9	CASSPHGRGGDEKLFF	TGTGCCAGCAGCCCTCATGGGAGGGGAGGGGATGAAAAACTGTTTTTT
TRBJ1-5	TRBD1	NA	TRBV7-2	CASSLGTGAHSNQPQHF	TGTGCCAGCAGCTTAGGAACAGGGGCGCATAGCAATCAGCCCCAGCATTTT
TRBJ1-6	NA	NA	TRBV2	CASVQYPGNSPLHF	TGTGCCAGCGTCCAATACCCCGGTAACTCACCCCTCCACTTT
TRBJ2-3	NA	NA	TRBV7-3	CASSLGPSTDTQYF	TGTGCCAGCAGCTTAGGGCCTAGCACAGATACGCAGTATTTT
TRBJ1-6	TRBD1	NA	TRBV2	CASRWDSSNSPLHF	TGTGCCAGCAGATGGGACAGCTCTAATTCACCCCTCCACTTT
TRBJ2-1	TRBD2	NA	TRBV18	CASSPLLADNKGGEQFF	TGTGCCAGCTCACCACTCCTAGCGGACAACAAAGGTGGTGAGCAGTTCTTC
TRBJ2-1	NA	NA	TRBV11-3	CASSAGQRYNEQFF	TGTGCCAGCTCTGCGGGACAGCGATACAATGAGCAGTTCTTC
TRBJ1-6	NA	NA	TRBV7-2	CASSTGAILNSPLHF	TGTGCCAGCAGCACCGGCGCGATACTAAATTCACCCCTCCACTTT
TRBJ1-3	NA	NA	TRBV24-1	CATQSRADRSGNTIYF	TGTGCCACACAAAGCAGGGCAGACCGCTCTGGAAACACCATATATTTT
TRBJ1-5	NA	once	TRBV6-4	CASNRTGEQPQHF	TGTGCCAGCAACAGAACGGGGGAGCAGCCCCAGCATTTT
TRBJ1-5	NA	NA	TRBV4-1	CASSQQGFQYSNQPQHF	TGCGCCAGCAGCCAGCAGGGATTCCAATATAGCAATCAGCCCCAGCATTTT
TRBJ1-6	TRBD1	NA	TRBV6-5	CASNSQDRGRSPLHF	TGTGCCAGCAACAGCCAGGACAGGGGTCGGTCACCCCTCCACTTT
TRBJ2-7	TRBD1	NA	TRBV6-1	CASSESKTGAYEQYF	TGTGCCAGCAGTGAAAGTAAAACAGGGGCCTACGAGCAGTACTTC
TRBJ1-3	NA	NA	TRBV20-1	CSASVGGGDTIYF	TGCAGTGCTAGTGTCGGGGGAGGGGACACCATATATTTT
TRBJ1-1	TRBD1	NA	TRBV11-2	CASSPPDRENSEAFF	TGTGCCAGCAGCCCACCCGACAGGGAAAATTCTGAAGCTTTCTTT
TRBJ1-1	NA	once	TRBV5-1	CASSLGPQQVNTEAFF	TGCGCCAGCAGCTTGGGTCCGCAACAGGTGAACACTGAAGCTTTCTTT
TRBJ1-2	TRBD1	few	TRBV3-1/TRBV3-2	CASRATGANYGYTF	TGTGCCAGCAGAGCAACAGGGGCCAACTATGGCTACACCTTC
TRBJ1-2	NA	NA	TRBV6-5	CASTLSANYGYTF	TGTGCCAGCACTCTAAGTGCTAACTATGGCTACACCTTC
TRBJ2-1	TRBD1	NA	TRBV28	CASRATGDLIEQFF	TGTGCCAGCCGCGCGACAGGGGATCTAATCGAGCAGTTCTTC
TRBJ2-1	TRBD2	NA	TRBV3-1/TRBV3-2	CASSLPRDYNYNEQFF	TGTGCCAGCAGCCTCCCCCGGGACTACAATTACAATGAGCAGTTCTTC
TRBJ1-2	NA	NA	TRBV11-2	CASSLVEGANYGYTF	TGTGCCAGCAGCTTAGTGGAGGGAGCTAACTATGGCTACACCTTC
TRBJ1-2	TRBD1	NA	TRBV7-2	CASSLRVLGTGNYGYTF	TGTGCCAGCAGCCTTAGGGTATTGGGGACAGGGAACTATGGCTACACCTTC
TRBJ2-7	TRBD1	NA	TRBV4-1	CASSHVGQGDHGQYF	TGCGCCAGCAGCCACGTTGGACAGGGGGATCATGGGCAGTACTTC
TRBJ2-7	NA	NA	TRBV11-1	CASSTQRAEQYF	TGTGCCAGCAGCACCCAGCGCGCCGAGCAGTACTTC
TRBJ2-7	NA	NA	TRBV7-2	CASSMTRYEQYF	TGTGCCAGCAGCATGACTCGCTACGAGCAGTACTTC
TRBJ1-2	NA	NA	TRBV5-1	CASSGEWGPNYGYTF	TGCGCCAGCAGCGGCGAGTGGGGCCCGAACTATGGCTACACCTTC
TRBJ2-3	NA	NA	TRBV7-3	CASSAIAGGNTDTQYF	TGTGCCAGCAGCGCCATAGCCGGAGGAAACACAGATACGCAGTATTTT
TRBJ1-2	NA	NA	TRBV2	CASSGVSVLGYTF	TGTGCCAGCAGTGGGGTCAGCGTCCTTGGCTACACCTTC